A selection of T cell receptor beta chains follows, all from one sample in a study of shared clonotypes between healthy human individuals. TCRdb's table, derived via immunoSEQ multiplex PCR, lists solely in-frame clones and lacks some. The top ten hold around 12% of the sample, which has fewer than 600,000 clones, around 77% seen once. The sequenced sample was PBMCs. The receptor set was obtained from a woman aged 40 to 50 in good health. Some clones in this sample may be carry-over from other donors' samples. Each CDR3 is given with its conserved first and last residue. Fields, in order: D gene, V gene, J gene, clone size, CDR3 protein, CDR3 DNA. D genes are given only for firm matches. Clone sizes are given selectively: once, few, many, or a class where the clone is expanded.

d_gene: NA
v_gene: TRBV11-3
j_gene: TRBJ2-1
abundance: once
CDR3aa: CASSLGRFNEQFF
CDR3nt: TGTGCCAGCAGCTTGGGTCGGTTCAATGAGCAGTTCTTC

d_gene: NA
v_gene: TRBV7-3
j_gene: TRBJ2-7
abundance: NA
CDR3aa: CASNWPERFTYEQYF
CDR3nt: TGTGCCAGCAACTGGCCGGAGCGGTTTACCTACGAGCAGTACTTC

d_gene: NA
v_gene: TRBV5-5
j_gene: TRBJ2-7
abundance: NA
CDR3aa: CASRGIASYEQYF
CDR3nt: TGTGCCAGCAGAGGGATTGCGTCCTACGAGCAGTACTTC

d_gene: NA
v_gene: TRBV4-1
j_gene: TRBJ2-7
abundance: NA
CDR3aa: CASSTRQTSSYEQYF
CDR3nt: TGCGCCAGCAGCACGCGACAGACTAGCTCCTACGAGCAGTACTTC

d_gene: NA
v_gene: TRBV5-1
j_gene: TRBJ1-2
abundance: NA
CDR3aa: CASSSSPGSNYGYTF
CDR3nt: TGCGCCAGCAGCTCGTCTCCTGGGAGTAACTATGGCTACACCTTC

d_gene: NA
v_gene: TRBV5-1
j_gene: TRBJ2-5
abundance: few
CDR3aa: CASSIGTTQETQYF
CDR3nt: TGCGCCAGCAGCATAGGGACAACCCAAGAGACCCAGTACTTC

d_gene: NA
v_gene: TRBV4-3
j_gene: TRBJ2-1
abundance: NA
CDR3aa: CAGSQDGGVPYNEQFF
CDR3nt: TGCGCCGGCAGCCAAGATGGGGGAGTCCCCTACAATGAGCAGTTCTTC

d_gene: NA
v_gene: TRBV30
j_gene: TRBJ1-1
abundance: NA
CDR3aa: CAWRSGPMNTEAFF
CDR3nt: TGTGCCTGGAGGTCGGGGCCCATGAACACTGAAGCTTTCTTT

d_gene: NA
v_gene: TRBV2
j_gene: TRBJ2-4
abundance: NA
CDR3aa: CASSYRVKNIQYF
CDR3nt: TGTGCCAGCAGCTACAGGGTAAAAAACATTCAGTACTTC

d_gene: TRBD2
v_gene: TRBV7-7
j_gene: TRBJ2-2
abundance: NA
CDR3aa: CASSSGTSGIDTGEPFF
CDR3nt: TGTGCTAGCAGCTCGGGGACTAGCGGGATCGACACCGGGGAGCCGTTTTTT

d_gene: NA
v_gene: TRBV5-4
j_gene: TRBJ2-5
abundance: NA
CDR3aa: CASSRGSAEGGETQYF
CDR3nt: TGTGCCAGCAGCCGGGGGTCCGCGGAAGGGGGAGAGACCCAGTACTTC

d_gene: NA
v_gene: TRBV7-9
j_gene: TRBJ1-3
abundance: NA
CDR3aa: CASTLSENTIYF
CDR3nt: TGTGCCAGCACCTTGTCTGAAAACACCATATATTTT

d_gene: NA
v_gene: TRBV2
j_gene: TRBJ2-3
abundance: NA
CDR3aa: CASRPTDTQYF
CDR3nt: TGTGCCAGCAGGCCCACAGATACGCAGTATTTT

d_gene: TRBD2
v_gene: TRBV27
j_gene: TRBJ2-1
abundance: NA
CDR3aa: CASGGAGVYEQFF
CDR3nt: TGTGCCAGCGGGGGAGCGGGAGTCTATGAGCAGTTCTTC

d_gene: TRBD1
v_gene: TRBV29-1
j_gene: TRBJ2-3
abundance: few
CDR3aa: CSVDRGLGTDTQYF
CDR3nt: TGCAGCGTTGACAGGGGGCTCGGCACAGATACGCAGTATTTT

d_gene: NA
v_gene: TRBV7-9
j_gene: TRBJ2-5
abundance: once
CDR3aa: CASSLTEGLETQYF
CDR3nt: TGTGCCAGCAGCTTGACAGAAGGTCTGGAGACCCAGTACTTC

d_gene: TRBD1
v_gene: TRBV11-3
j_gene: TRBJ2-1
abundance: many
CDR3aa: CASSLAGTGYNEQFF
CDR3nt: TGTGCCAGCAGCTTAGCTGGGACAGGTTACAATGAGCAGTTCTTC

d_gene: TRBD1
v_gene: TRBV11-1
j_gene: TRBJ2-5
abundance: few
CDR3aa: CASSPRTGSQETQYF
CDR3nt: TGTGCCAGCAGCCCCCGGACAGGGTCCCAAGAGACCCAGTACTTC

d_gene: NA
v_gene: TRBV30
j_gene: TRBJ2-7
abundance: NA
CDR3aa: CAWSPRTPTYEQYF
CDR3nt: TGCGCCTGGTCCCCGAGGACGCCTACCTACGAGCAGTACTTC

d_gene: NA
v_gene: TRBV18
j_gene: TRBJ1-5
abundance: NA
CDR3aa: CASSPSAGLPPQHF
CDR3nt: TGTGCCAGCTCACCTTCTGCCGGATTACCGCCCCAGCATTTT

d_gene: NA
v_gene: TRBV19
j_gene: TRBJ2-5
abundance: NA
CDR3aa: CASSKGAGAGLETQYF
CDR3nt: TGTGCCAGTAGTAAAGGAGCAGGGGCCGGGCTTGAGACCCAGTACTTC

d_gene: TRBD2
v_gene: TRBV7-8
j_gene: TRBJ2-7
abundance: many
CDR3aa: CASSLAGLAGGWYF
CDR3nt: TGTGCCAGCAGCTTAGCGGGACTAGCGGGAGGGTGGTACTTC

d_gene: NA
v_gene: TRBV5-4
j_gene: TRBJ2-1
abundance: once
CDR3aa: CASSLVSYNEQFF
CDR3nt: TGTGCCAGCAGCTTGGTGAGCTACAATGAGCAGTTCTTC

d_gene: NA
v_gene: TRBV13
j_gene: TRBJ2-2
abundance: few
CDR3aa: CASSLRRDRDTGELFF
CDR3nt: TGTGCCAGCAGCCTCCGGCGGGATAGAGACACCGGGGAGCTGTTTTTT

d_gene: NA
v_gene: TRBV27
j_gene: TRBJ1-2
abundance: NA
CDR3aa: CASSPVNYGYTF
CDR3nt: TGTGCCAGCAGCCCGGTTAACTATGGCTACACCTTC

d_gene: TRBD1
v_gene: TRBV6-6
j_gene: TRBJ1-1
abundance: NA
CDR3aa: CASSYMGQGAPAFF
CDR3nt: TGTGCCAGCAGTTACATGGGACAGGGGGCGCCTGCTTTCTTT

d_gene: TRBD2
v_gene: TRBV7-6
j_gene: TRBJ2-6
abundance: many
CDR3aa: CASSPNLGLAGPSGANVLTF
CDR3nt: TGTGCCAGCAGCCCAAACCTTGGACTAGCGGGACCCTCTGGGGCCAACGTCCTGACTTTC

d_gene: NA
v_gene: TRBV7-9
j_gene: TRBJ2-7
abundance: few
CDR3aa: CASSQTWRSEQYF
CDR3nt: TGTGCCAGCAGCCAAACCTGGCGGAGCGAGCAGTACTTC

d_gene: TRBD2
v_gene: TRBV30
j_gene: TRBJ2-3
abundance: few
CDR3aa: CAWSLGRRTDTQYF
CDR3nt: TGTGCCTGGAGCCTCGGGAGGCGGACAGATACGCAGTATTTT

d_gene: TRBD1
v_gene: TRBV5-1
j_gene: TRBJ2-1
abundance: NA
CDR3aa: CASTQAGTGHNEQFF
CDR3nt: TGCGCCAGCACCCAAGCCGGGACAGGTCACAATGAGCAGTTCTTC

d_gene: NA
v_gene: TRBV21-1
j_gene: TRBJ1-5
abundance: NA
CDR3aa: CASSTPPRGNQPQHF
CDR3nt: TGTGCCAGCAGCACTCCACCAAGGGGAAATCAGCCCCAGCATTTT